These 27 T cell receptor beta chains came from one sample sequenced in a study of cytomegalovirus exposure and HLA in healthy donors. PCR used 60 Vbeta primers and 13 Jbeta primers. Sequencing was performed with immunoSEQ multiplex PCR; in TCRdb, only in-frame clones are kept and a portion is missing. The table includes about 120,000 clones, over 70% detected once. Sequencing input: PBMCs. Receptor source: a man between 18 and 29 years old in good health and CMV-seropositive.

This clone is classed as medium-sized. This rearrangement joins TRBV2 to TRBJ1-4, with 7 bases that match TRBD1. The CDR3 is made up of 12 amino acids. In germline, CDR1 is SNHLY, CDR2 FYNNEI. Trimming cost V 9 bases and J 8 bases; bases outside gene matches: 6. The CDR3, as DNA: TGTGCCAGTACAGGGGACTCAGAAAAACTGTTTTTT. Translation gives CASTGDSEKLFF. Variable domain in full (rest from reference TRBV2 and TRBJ1-4): EPEVTQTPSHQVTQMGQEVILRCVPISNHLYFYWYRQILGQKVEFLVSFYNNEISEKSEIFDDQFSVERPDGSNFTLKIRSTKLEDSAMYFCASTGDSEKLFFGSGTQLSVL.

This clone was detected only a few times. CDR3 in amino acids: CASTPTPRQETQYF. CDR3 DNA: TGTGCCAGCACCCCAACACCACGCCAAGAGACCCAGTACTTC. The chain employs TRBV6-5 and TRBJ2-5; no clear D gene. Germline CDR1 MNHEY, CDR2 SVGAGI. V was trimmed by 7 bases and J by 1 base, leaving 13 bases between them. CDR3 length: 14 residues.

This clone was recorded only once. The chain carries TRBV2 and TRBJ2-5, with D possibly TRBD2 on 5 matching bases. The V gene's germline CDR1 is SNHLY and CDR2 FYNNEI. The V end was cut by 7 bases, the J end by 5 bases, with 11 bases between. CDR3 size: 12 residues. This CDR3 is CASKETGETQYF. The CDR3 DNA sequence: TGTGCCAGCAAGGAAACGGGGGAGACCCAGTACTTC.

The chain combines TRBV5-4 with TRBJ2-1; TRBD1 aligns across 8 bases. Germline V gene sequence: CDR1 SGHNT, CDR2 YYREEE (reference sequence). V trimming: 2 bases; J trimming: 4 bases; junction bases outside the gene matches: 2. This CDR3 comprises 14 residues. The CDR3 coding sequence is TGTGCCAGCAGCTTCCGGGACAGGTACAATGAGCAGTTCTTC. Protein product: CASSFRDRYNEQFF.

This sequence joins TRBV5-4 and TRBJ2-7, with TRBD1 identical over 7 bases. After removal of 7 bases from V and 3 bases from J, the junction contained 13 bases not matched to a gene. The CDR3 totals 15 residues. Germline V gives CDR1 SGHNT, CDR2 YYREEE (reference sequence). Here the CDR3 reads CASHRPGTEHYEQYF. DNA for the CDR3: TGTGCCAGCCACCGCCCCGGGACAGAACACTACGAGCAGTACTTC.

The chain links TRBV11-2 to TRBJ1-1; 8 bases match TRBD1. Germline values: CDR1 SGHAT, CDR2 FQNNGV. J was trimmed by 1 base and V by 2 bases; bases with no gene match: 3. CDR3 length equals 15 residues. The DNA of the CDR3 is TGTGCCAGCAGCTTATCCGGGACAGGGAACACTGAAGCTTTCTTT. Its translation is CASSLSGTGNTEAFF.

This chain joins TRBV18 and TRBJ1-1; tentatively, D is TRBD1 (6 bases). Between the trimmed V and J ends, which lost 3 bases and 4 bases, there was a span of 12 bases. CDR1 and CDR2 (germline): KGHSH, LQKENI. The CDR3 consists of 14 residues. The CDR3 spells CASSPQGPVTEAFF. The CDR3 DNA is TGTGCCAGCTCACCTCAGGGGCCAGTCACTGAAGCTTTCTTT.

The chain joins TRBV29-1 to TRBJ2-7; D possibly corresponds to TRBD2 (7 bases). The V gene lost 7 bases and the J gene lost 7 bases, with 20 bases spanning the gap. Per the germline V gene, CDR1 is SQVTM and CDR2 is ANQGSEA. This CDR3 is built from 13 residues. The CDR3 nucleotides read TGCAGCGCCAAGGAGGGGGGGTTTACAGAGCAGTACTTC. Amino acid sequence: CSAKEGGFTEQYF.

The chain combines TRBV15 with TRBJ1-2, with D possibly matching TRBD1 (6 bases). Trimming left V 5 bases short and J 6 bases short, with 10 bases between. This CDR3 spans 12 amino acids. Germline values: CDR1 LNHNV, CDR2 YYDKDF (reference sequence). The CDR3 bases are TGTGCCACCAGCCTCACAGGGAATGGCTACACCTTC. Translation: CATSLTGNGYTF.

The count of this clone is one. This chain links TRBV27 with TRBJ1-2; D remains ambiguous. The ends were cut back, 5 bases at V and 4 bases at J, with 20 bases in the middle. This CDR3 spans 16 amino acids. Germline CDR1 reads MNHEY; CDR2 reads SMNVEV (reference sequence). The CDR3 coding sequence is TGTGCCAGCAGTATAGGCGGAGACTTCCTCCTCTATGGCTACACCTTC. It codes for CASSIGGDFLLYGYTF.

Only one count was recorded for this clone. This rearrangement joins TRBV10-2 to TRBJ1-5; 10 bases line up with TRBD1. The V gene's germline CDR1 is WSHSY and CDR2 SAAADI. The CDR3 is made up of 15 amino acids. V was clipped by 1 base and J by 4 bases; unmatched bases: 1. The CDR3 is CASSEWTGGNQPQHF. DNA of the CDR3: TGCGCCAGCAGTGAGTGGACAGGGGGTAATCAGCCCCAGCATTTT.

The genes are TRBV10-1 and TRBJ1-1; 8 nucleotides align to TRBD1. Germline assignment: CDR1 WNHNN and CDR2 SYGVQD (reference sequence). V dropped 5 bases and J dropped 5; count of bases not matched to a gene: 7. This CDR3 region has 14 residues. The chain's CDR3 is CASSPRQGTTEAFF. For the CDR3, the DNA is TGCGCCAGCAGTCCCAGACAGGGGACTACTGAAGCTTTCTTT.

The J gene is TRBJ1-2, the V gene TRBV15; 7 nucleotides line up with TRBD1. The trim removed 1 base at V and 0 bases at J, leaving 8 bases unmatched. Germline V gene lookup returns CDR1 LNHNV and CDR2 YYDKDF (reference sequence). The CDR3 spans 17 residues. The CDR3 nucleotides are TGTGCCACCAGCAGAGGTATACAGGGGACATCTAACTATGGCTACACCTTC. It specifies CATSRGIQGTSNYGYTF.

The chain is built from TRBV6-5 and TRBJ1-2; D unclear. This CDR3 is 14 amino acids long. Germline loops: CDR1 MNHEY, CDR2 SVGAGI. V lost 3 bases to trimming and J lost 6 bases, with 14 bases between them. CDR3 DNA: TGTGCCAGCAGTTATGGCGCCTTGGGCAATGGCTACACCTTC. Translating it yields CASSYGALGNGYTF.

This clone occurred a few times. J is TRBJ2-3 and V is TRBV4-1; 9 nucleotides line up with TRBD2. CDR1 is MGHRA and CDR2 is YSYEKL in the germline V gene. The J segment lost 2 bases and the V segment lost 4 bases, leaving 4 bases of the junction unmatched. This CDR3 is built from 15 residues. For the CDR3, the DNA is TGCGCCAGCAGCCTGCGGGGGGGCAACACAGATACGCAGTATTTT. This sequence encodes CASSLRGGNTDTQYF.

The CDR3 region has the DNA TGTGCCAGCTCACCAAATTTCCAGTTAAATGGCTACACCTTC. This sequence encodes CASSPNFQLNGYTF. This chain uses TRBV18 with TRBJ1-2; D not certain. The CDR3 covers 14 residues. V was trimmed by 2 bases and J by 6 bases, leaving 13 bases between them. Germline V gene data show CDR1 as KGHSH and CDR2 as LQKENI.

This chain uses TRBV9 with TRBJ2-2; the match to TRBD1 covers 10 bases. Trimming at V came to 3 bases and at J to 5 bases, leaving 4 bases not matched to a gene. CDR1 SGDLS and CDR2 YYNGEE come from the germline V gene. This CDR3 spans 15 amino acids. Written as DNA, the CDR3 is TGTGCCAGCAGCGGGACAGGGGGTCGAACCGGGGAGCTGTTTTTT. Protein: CASSGTGGRTGELFF.

The genes are TRBV9 and TRBJ2-7; 8 positions agree with TRBD1. Germline trimming cut 0 bases from V and 2 bases from J; bases unmatched to any gene: 4. This CDR3 has 15 amino acids. CDR1 is SGDLS and CDR2 is YYNGEE in the germline V gene. The CDR3 DNA sequence: TGTGCCAGCAGCGTAGCCGGACAGGGAGCCTACGAGCAGTACTTC. Amino acid sequence: CASSVAGQGAYEQYF. Full variable domain (missing parts from reference TRBV9 and TRBJ2-7): DSGVTQTPKHLITATGQRVTLRCSPRSGDLSVYWYQQSLDQGLQFLIQYYNGEERAKGNILERFSAQQFPDLHSELNLSSLELGDSALYFCASSVAGQGAYEQYFGPGTRLTVT.

The chain uses TRBV10-3 and TRBJ2-1, with 8 bases fitting TRBD1. Trimming took 7 bases from V and 0 from J; bases not matched to a gene: 8. The CDR3 sequence is 16 residues long. Germline CDR1 and CDR2: ENHRY and SYGVKD. In nucleotides, the CDR3 is TGTGCCATCACCCCGACAGGGGATAGCTCCTACAATGAGCAGTTCTTC. Its protein is CAITPTGDSSYNEQFF.

The gene calls are TRBV6-1 and TRBJ1-2, with D tentatively TRBD1 (5 bases). Trimming stripped 6 bases from V and 0 bases from J, with 14 bases between. Germline V lookup: CDR1 MNHNS, CDR2 SASEGT. This CDR3 is 15 amino acids long. The CDR3 DNA reads TGTGCCAGCAGCCCTGACAGTCGGGCTAACTATGGCTACACCTTC. Its translation is CASSPDSRANYGYTF.

CDR3 region: CAISSGDRSREKLFF. CDR3 nucleotides: TGTGCCATCAGCTCAGGGGACAGAAGTCGGGAAAAACTGTTTTTT. V is TRBV10-3 and J is TRBJ1-4; 7 bases line up with TRBD1. The V gene end was trimmed by 6 bases and the J gene end by 8 bases; junction bases not matched to a gene: 12. The CDR3 consists of 15 residues. Germline CDR1 is ENHRY and CDR2 is SYGVKD.

The chain has TRBV7-9 and TRBJ2-5; no firm D call. The germline V gene encodes CDR1 SEHNR and CDR2 FQNEAQ (reference sequence). Deletions cut 2 bases from V and 2 bases from J, with 12 bases between. This CDR3 is built from 15 residues. The CDR3 DNA reads as TGTGCCAGCAGCTTAATTCGGCAGGAACAAGAGACCCAGTACTTC. It specifies CASSLIRQEQETQYF. The full variable domain, rest sourced from reference TRBV7-9 and TRBJ2-5, is DTGVSQNPRHKITKRGQNVTFRCDPISEHNRLYWYRQTLGQGPEFLTYFQNEAQLEKSRLLSDRFSAERPKGSFSTLEIQRTEQGDSAMYLCASSLIRQEQETQYFGPGTRLLVL.

The V and J genes are TRBV21-1 and TRBJ2-2; the D call TRBD1 from the table was never checked on the DNA. TRBV21-1 constitutes a pseudogene. CDR3 length equals 20 residues. CDR3 in amino acids: CASSKVLVWLGTVNTGELFF. CDR3 sequence (DNA): TGTGCCAGCAGCAAAGTTCTAGTTTGGCTGGGGACAGTGAACACCGGGGAGCTGTTTTTT.

The gene calls are TRBV19 and TRBJ1-2, with 9 nucleotides matching TRBD1. The germline V gene has CDR1 LNHDA and CDR2 SQIVND (reference sequence). Trimming removed 6 bases from V and 4 bases from J; junction bases left unmatched: 15. This CDR3 is 17 amino acids long. The CDR3 DNA sequence: TGTGCCAGTAGGAGAAGGACAGGGGAAGGAAGGGTCTATGGCTACACCTTC. Translation gives CASRRRTGEGRVYGYTF.

This clone was found a few times. The chain is built from TRBV6-6 and TRBJ2-7; 9 bases map to TRBD2. V lost 11 bases and J lost 4; bases outside the gene matches: 6. CDR3 length: 12 residues. In germline, CDR1 is MNHNY, CDR2 SVGAGI (reference sequence). The CDR3 spells CAAGGIQYEQYF. In nucleotides, the CDR3 is TGTGCCGCGGGAGGGATACAATACGAGCAGTACTTC.

This clone was recorded once. The J gene is TRBJ1-1, the V gene TRBV5-6; D is ambiguous. Trimming removed 2 bases from V and 0 bases from J, with 5 bases in between. This CDR3 has 13 residues. Germline V gene data show CDR1 as SGHDT and CDR2 as YYEEEE. CDR3 region: CASSLTVNTEAFF. The CDR3 nucleotides read TGTGCCAGCAGCTTAACAGTGAACACTGAAGCTTTCTTT.

V and J are TRBV30 and TRBJ1-6; 8 bases map to TRBD1. Germline assignment: CDR1 GTSNPN and CDR2 SVGIG (reference sequence). This CDR3 region has 14 residues. The ends lost 3 bases at V and 7 bases at J; junction bases unmatched: 5. Written as DNA, the CDR3 is TGTGCCTGGAGCCGGGACAGGTCGAATTCACCCCTCCACTTT. Its protein is CAWSRDRSNSPLHF.